Sequencing of this TCR beta chain was carried out in a study of blood T cells in healthy people across ages. The V gene's germline CDR1 is DFQATT and CDR2 SNEGSKA (reference sequence). The CDR3 sequence is 16 residues long. The use of a sample-barcoded 5' primer and a J-beta primer mix characterized a second PCR of roughly 7 to 12 cycles. TCRdb re-called the 5' RACE reads through MiXCR, storing one row per CDR3 protein. The profile shows roughly 860,000 distinct CDR3 sequences, about 62% of them singletons. Sequenced material: blood. The clonotype originates from a man in his thirties or forties in good health. This chain joins TRBV20-1 and TRBJ2-4, with 8 bases lining up with TRBD1. The J call is in doubt because the DNA end fits TRBJ2-7 better. The CDR3 sequence: CSADTSGGYAPYEQYF. The CDR3 DNA follows: TGCAGTGCTGATACTTCAGGGGGCTACGCCCCATACGAGCAGTACTTC.